Listed below are T cell receptor beta chains from one sample, sequenced in a study of technical replicates of blood from a few donors. Profiled with immunoSEQ multiplex PCR; TCRdb holds only in-frame clones, not every one. This repertoire shows about 64,000 clones, 75% to 90% found once; its top ten account for approximately 5%. The sample taken for sequencing was PBMCs. The receptors shown here come from a human donor in good health. Some clones in this sample may be carry-over from other donors' samples. Each CDR3 is given with its conserved first and last residue. Each record gives: V gene, J gene, D gene, CDR3 protein. The D gene is left open where the match is weak.

v_gene: TRBV5-1
j_gene: TRBJ2-7
d_gene: TRBD1
CDR3aa: CASRPKAGTGSYEQYF

v_gene: TRBV7-8
j_gene: TRBJ2-3
d_gene: TRBD2
CDR3aa: CASSLAGADTQYF

v_gene: TRBV7-3
j_gene: TRBJ1-2
d_gene: TRBD1
CDR3aa: CASSKDRGNYGYTF

v_gene: TRBV7-9
j_gene: TRBJ2-1
d_gene: TRBD1
CDR3aa: CASSRRTGGTNNEQFF

v_gene: TRBV5-4
j_gene: TRBJ2-1
d_gene: -
CDR3aa: CASSLATGWSNEQFF

v_gene: TRBV18
j_gene: TRBJ1-5
d_gene: -
CDR3aa: CASSSGDFGNQPQHF

v_gene: TRBV29-1
j_gene: TRBJ2-5
d_gene: -
CDR3aa: CSVPLEIQETQYF

v_gene: TRBV20-1
j_gene: TRBJ2-2
d_gene: -
CDR3aa: CSVVRAGELFF

v_gene: TRBV27
j_gene: TRBJ2-1
d_gene: -
CDR3aa: CASSFDETEWQFF

v_gene: TRBV14
j_gene: TRBJ2-7
d_gene: -
CDR3aa: CASAGDTYEQYF

v_gene: TRBV10-3
j_gene: TRBJ2-7
d_gene: TRBD2
CDR3aa: CAIRGTSGSYEQYF

v_gene: TRBV7-9
j_gene: TRBJ1-1
d_gene: TRBD1
CDR3aa: CASSSDRNAVKVPEAFF

v_gene: TRBV21-1
j_gene: TRBJ2-5
d_gene: -
CDR3aa: CASSREGTRVKETQYF

v_gene: TRBV30
j_gene: TRBJ1-3
d_gene: -
CDR3aa: CAWTSGNTIYF

v_gene: TRBV4-3
j_gene: TRBJ2-1
d_gene: -
CDR3aa: CASSPNQGNEQFF

v_gene: TRBV15
j_gene: TRBJ2-1
d_gene: TRBD1
CDR3aa: CATSGQGDWEQFF

v_gene: TRBV7-2
j_gene: TRBJ2-4
d_gene: -
CDR3aa: CASSTRTQNIQYF

v_gene: TRBV9
j_gene: TRBJ1-1
d_gene: -
CDR3aa: CASGPGGPLREAFF

v_gene: TRBV6-1
j_gene: TRBJ1-2
d_gene: -
CDR3aa: CASSERGAGGYTF

v_gene: TRBV6-5
j_gene: TRBJ2-1
d_gene: TRBD1
CDR3aa: CASRPGTGGKGEQFF

v_gene: TRBV7-2
j_gene: TRBJ2-5
d_gene: -
CDR3aa: CASSFQGQETQYF

v_gene: TRBV4-1
j_gene: TRBJ1-4
d_gene: -
CDR3aa: CASSQGVRVANEKLFF

v_gene: TRBV4-2
j_gene: TRBJ2-2
d_gene: TRBD2
CDR3aa: CASSQDFGGGGNTGELFF

v_gene: TRBV25-1
j_gene: TRBJ1-3
d_gene: TRBD1
CDR3aa: CASSGRQGAGGNTIYF

v_gene: TRBV25-1
j_gene: TRBJ1-1
d_gene: -
CDR3aa: CASSVGQFNTEAFF

v_gene: TRBV30
j_gene: TRBJ2-7
d_gene: TRBD1
CDR3aa: CAWSTPGGLNEQYF

v_gene: TRBV5-8
j_gene: TRBJ2-7
d_gene: -
CDR3aa: CASRVTRHTDDGEQYF

v_gene: TRBV7-2
j_gene: TRBJ1-2
d_gene: -
CDR3aa: CASSLRGGNGYTF

v_gene: TRBV28
j_gene: TRBJ2-7
d_gene: TRBD2
CDR3aa: CASSLGGRAYEQYF

v_gene: TRBV29-1
j_gene: TRBJ2-3
d_gene: TRBD2
CDR3aa: CSVDFAGRLAGSIDTQYF

v_gene: TRBV4-1
j_gene: TRBJ2-3
d_gene: TRBD2
CDR3aa: CASSRALYYSGREGDTQYF

v_gene: TRBV4-1
j_gene: TRBJ2-5
d_gene: TRBD1
CDR3aa: CASSQVRTGAGETQYF

v_gene: TRBV19
j_gene: TRBJ1-5
d_gene: -
CDR3aa: CASSIIGNQPQHF

v_gene: TRBV19
j_gene: TRBJ2-2
d_gene: TRBD1
CDR3aa: CASSMRGQGAYANTGELFF

v_gene: TRBV28
j_gene: TRBJ2-7
d_gene: TRBD2
CDR3aa: CASSLLGGRFEQYF

v_gene: TRBV30
j_gene: TRBJ2-3
d_gene: -
CDR3aa: CAWDFGGTSTDTQYF

v_gene: TRBV14
j_gene: TRBJ2-5
d_gene: -
CDR3aa: CASSQDSSFRSQYF

v_gene: TRBV7-6
j_gene: TRBJ2-7
d_gene: -
CDR3aa: CASRSAPGGPSYEQYF

v_gene: TRBV27
j_gene: TRBJ1-5
d_gene: TRBD1
CDR3aa: CASSNRGDQPQHF